Listed below are T cell receptor beta chains from one sample, sequenced in a study of cytomegalovirus exposure and HLA in healthy donors. Produced via immunoSEQ multiplex PCR; TCRdb's table is partial and in-frame only. The sample has around 130,000 clones; about 78% are singletons. The sample comprised PBMCs. The receptor set was obtained from a human donor in good health. CDR3s include the opening cysteine and the closing phenylalanine or tryptophan. D genes are given only for firm matches. Clone size, where shown, is once, few, many, or a class for clones that have expanded.

J gene: TRBJ2-3; clone size: -; D gene: -; V gene: TRBV29-1; CDR3 DNA: TGCAGCGTTGGGGGGGGCACAGATACGCAGTATTTT; CDR3 protein: CSVGGGTDTQYF
J gene: TRBJ2-7; clone size: few; D gene: -; V gene: TRBV28; CDR3 DNA: TGTGCCAGCACCGAGGCCCAGGGTTGGTACGAGCAGTACTTC; CDR3 protein: CASTEAQGWYEQYF
J gene: TRBJ2-7; clone size: -; D gene: -; V gene: TRBV9; CDR3 DNA: TGTGCCAGCAGCGTAGGGACAGAATCCTTCGAGCAGTACTTC; CDR3 protein: CASSVGTESFEQYF
J gene: TRBJ2-7; clone size: few; D gene: TRBD1; V gene: TRBV15; CDR3 DNA: TGTGCCACCAGCCTTGGACAGGTCGGGCAGTACTTC; CDR3 protein: CATSLGQVGQYF
J gene: TRBJ1-1; clone size: -; D gene: -; V gene: TRBV30; CDR3 DNA: TGTGCCTGGAGTGTTCGTTGGAACACTGAAGCTTTCTTT; CDR3 protein: CAWSVRWNTEAFF
J gene: TRBJ1-4; clone size: -; D gene: -; V gene: TRBV5-4; CDR3 DNA: TGTGCCAGCAGCTTGGCCGGGGGTATTGAAAAACTGTTTTTT; CDR3 protein: CASSLAGGIEKLFF
J gene: TRBJ1-5; clone size: few; D gene: TRBD1; V gene: TRBV7-9; CDR3 DNA: TGTGCCAGCAGCTTAGGGACAGGAGGCGGCAATCAGCCCCAGCATTTT; CDR3 protein: CASSLGTGGGNQPQHF
J gene: TRBJ2-1; clone size: -; D gene: -; V gene: TRBV7-9; CDR3 DNA: TGTGCCAGCAGCCCCAGGGGGGAAAGCTCCTACAATGAGCAGTTCTTC; CDR3 protein: CASSPRGESSYNEQFF
J gene: TRBJ2-7; clone size: few; D gene: TRBD2; V gene: TRBV4-3; CDR3 DNA: TGCGCCAGCAGCCATGGGACTAGCGGCTACGAGCAGTACTTC; CDR3 protein: CASSHGTSGYEQYF
J gene: TRBJ1-5; clone size: -; D gene: -; V gene: TRBV2; CDR3 DNA: TGTGCCAGCAGTGAGGGCCGGATCAATCAGCCCCAGCATTTT; CDR3 protein: CASSEGRINQPQHF
J gene: TRBJ2-5; clone size: -; D gene: -; V gene: TRBV29-1; CDR3 DNA: TGCAGCGTACGGACAGTTGGCGAGACCCAGTACTTC; CDR3 protein: CSVRTVGETQYF
J gene: TRBJ1-2; clone size: -; D gene: -; V gene: TRBV11-1; CDR3 DNA: TGTGCCAGCAGCCTCGGGACAACGACTAACTATGGCTACACCTTC; CDR3 protein: CASSLGTTTNYGYTF
J gene: TRBJ1-3; clone size: -; D gene: -; V gene: TRBV5-1; CDR3 DNA: TGCGCCAGCAGCACGGGACCTGGGAGGGGAAACACCATATATTTT; CDR3 protein: CASSTGPGRGNTIYF
J gene: TRBJ2-7; clone size: -; D gene: -; V gene: TRBV9; CDR3 DNA: TGTGCCAGCAGCAGACAGGCTCTGAGCTCCTACGAGCAGTACTTC; CDR3 protein: CASSRQALSSYEQYF
J gene: TRBJ2-3; clone size: -; D gene: -; V gene: TRBV14; CDR3 DNA: TGTGCCAGCAGCCAAGAAGGGGCATTCGTATTAGCGGGCACAGATACGCAGTATTTT; CDR3 protein: CASSQEGAFVLAGTDTQYF
J gene: TRBJ2-1; clone size: -; D gene: -; V gene: TRBV10-1; CDR3 DNA: TGCGCCAGCACCGAGGGAACGGAGCAGTTCTTC; CDR3 protein: CASTEGTEQFF
J gene: TRBJ2-7; clone size: few; D gene: -; V gene: TRBV21-1; CDR3 DNA: TGTGCCAGCAGAAAAAACCTAGTACTCGACTCCTACGAGCAGTACTTC; CDR3 protein: CASRKNLVLDSYEQYF
J gene: TRBJ1-2; clone size: -; D gene: -; V gene: TRBV19; CDR3 DNA: TGTGCCACCTCTACTCTCAACTATGGCTACACCTTC; CDR3 protein: CATSTLNYGYTF
J gene: TRBJ1-1; clone size: -; D gene: TRBD1; V gene: TRBV18; CDR3 DNA: TGTGCCAGCTCACTAAGTGCGCAGGGACAGGGGTCCTTTAACACTGAAGCTTTCTTT; CDR3 protein: CASSLSAQGQGSFNTEAFF
J gene: TRBJ2-7; clone size: once; D gene: -; V gene: TRBV5-6; CDR3 DNA: TGTGCCAGCAGCTTGGTCCGTCAGGGTTGGTCCGAGCAGTACTTC; CDR3 protein: CASSLVRQGWSEQYF
J gene: TRBJ1-2; clone size: -; D gene: TRBD1; V gene: TRBV7-9; CDR3 DNA: TGTTCCAGCAGCTTAGGGACAGGGGGCAGTGGCTACACCTTC; CDR3 protein: CSSSLGTGGSGYTF
J gene: TRBJ1-2; clone size: few; D gene: -; V gene: TRBV27; CDR3 DNA: TGTGCCAGCAGTTTCGGACAGACGAACTATGGCTACACCTTC; CDR3 protein: CASSFGQTNYGYTF
J gene: TRBJ1-2; clone size: -; D gene: -; V gene: TRBV6-1; CDR3 DNA: TGTGCCAGCAGTGAAGCGCTTCAGGGCAGGTACTATGGCTACACCTTC; CDR3 protein: CASSEALQGRYYGYTF
J gene: TRBJ2-1; clone size: -; D gene: -; V gene: TRBV28; CDR3 DNA: TGTGCCAGCTTCCATACTAGCATGGGACACAATGAGCAGTTCTTC; CDR3 protein: CASFHTSMGHNEQFF
J gene: TRBJ1-2; clone size: -; D gene: -; V gene: TRBV27; CDR3 DNA: TGTGCCAGCAGTCCTGCAAATACCGACAGGAACTATGGCTACACCTTC; CDR3 protein: CASSPANTDRNYGYTF
J gene: TRBJ2-5; clone size: -; D gene: TRBD2; V gene: TRBV19; CDR3 DNA: TGTGCCAGTAGTATGGCCAGCGGGGGAGAGACCCAGTACTTC; CDR3 protein: CASSMASGGETQYF
J gene: TRBJ2-1; clone size: few; D gene: TRBD2; V gene: TRBV5-4; CDR3 DNA: TGTGCCAGCAGCCGGGGGGACCATTACAATGAGCAGTTCTTC; CDR3 protein: CASSRGDHYNEQFF
J gene: TRBJ2-7; clone size: -; D gene: -; V gene: TRBV5-6; CDR3 DNA: TGTGCCAGCAGCTTGAGGGGCGCTCTCCGCCTCGAGCAGTACTTC; CDR3 protein: CASSLRGALRLEQYF
J gene: TRBJ2-1; clone size: -; D gene: TRBD2; V gene: TRBV7-9; CDR3 DNA: TGTGCCAGCAGCGCGGGGGGGAGCGGGAGGTCCTACAATGAGCAGTTCTTC; CDR3 protein: CASSAGGSGRSYNEQFF
J gene: TRBJ2-3; clone size: -; D gene: TRBD1; V gene: TRBV7-2; CDR3 DNA: TGTGCCAGCAGCATCCGGGACAGGACAATCACAGATACGCAGTATTTT; CDR3 protein: CASSIRDRTITDTQYF
J gene: TRBJ1-1; clone size: -; D gene: -; V gene: TRBV9; CDR3 DNA: TGTGCCAGCAGCGTAGTGCCAGGTGGGAACACTGAAGCTTTCTTT; CDR3 protein: CASSVVPGGNTEAFF
J gene: TRBJ1-1; clone size: few; D gene: -; V gene: TRBV2; CDR3 DNA: TGTGCCAGCAGTGAACTATTAAACACTGAAGCTTTCTTT; CDR3 protein: CASSELLNTEAFF
J gene: TRBJ2-2; clone size: few; D gene: TRBD1; V gene: TRBV6-6; CDR3 DNA: TGTGCCAGCAGACCCAGGGGGACCGGGGAGCTGTTTTTT; CDR3 protein: CASRPRGTGELFF
J gene: TRBJ1-3; clone size: -; D gene: -; V gene: TRBV6-5; CDR3 DNA: TGTGCCAGCAGTTACGGCAGATCTGGAAACACCATATATTTT; CDR3 protein: CASSYGRSGNTIYF
J gene: TRBJ2-3; clone size: few; D gene: TRBD2; V gene: TRBV30; CDR3 DNA: TGTGCCGGGGGGGAGGGCAGCTCTAGCACAGATACGCAGTATTTT; CDR3 protein: CAGGEGSSSTDTQYF
J gene: TRBJ2-3; clone size: -; D gene: TRBD1; V gene: TRBV7-9; CDR3 DNA: TGTGCCAGCAGCTTAAAGGTCGCAGGGGGAGACACAGATACGCAGTATTTT; CDR3 protein: CASSLKVAGGDTDTQYF
J gene: TRBJ1-1; clone size: -; D gene: TRBD1; V gene: TRBV4-3; CDR3 DNA: TGCGCCAGCAGCCAAGTCCAGGGGGATCGAACTGAAGCTTTCTTT; CDR3 protein: CASSQVQGDRTEAFF
J gene: TRBJ2-1; clone size: -; D gene: TRBD2; V gene: TRBV7-8; CDR3 DNA: TGTGCCAGCAGCAGCGGGACTAGGCTCTACAATGAGCAGTTCTTC; CDR3 protein: CASSSGTRLYNEQFF
J gene: TRBJ1-1; clone size: few; D gene: -; V gene: TRBV14; CDR3 DNA: TGTGCCAGCAGCCAAGTCACGGTGAACACTGAAGCTTTCTTT; CDR3 protein: CASSQVTVNTEAFF
J gene: TRBJ2-7; clone size: -; D gene: TRBD2; V gene: TRBV7-2; CDR3 DNA: TGTGCCAGCAGCCAGACTAGCGGGGGTGATTACGAGCAGTACTTC; CDR3 protein: CASSQTSGGDYEQYF
J gene: TRBJ2-5; clone size: -; D gene: -; V gene: TRBV28; CDR3 DNA: TGTGCCAGCAGTTCGACGAGGGCTAGCCTCGGGCAAGAGACCCAGTACTTC; CDR3 protein: CASSSTRASLGQETQYF